Below are 23 T cell receptor beta chains sequenced from a single sample in a study of blood T cell repertoires in COVID-19. Sequenced by immunoSEQ multiplex PCR; TCRdb stores in-frame clones only, minus some. The sample lists approximately 330,000 clones, roughly 90% occurring once. Sequenced sample: peripheral blood. The source of these receptors is a man aged 30 to 39 with COVID-19, enrolled during active disease.

This chain joins TRBV29-1 and TRBJ2-7, with D tentatively TRBD1 (6 bases). V shed 3 bases and J shed 4 bases, with 13 bases lying between them. Germline V lookup: CDR1 SQVTM, CDR2 ANQGSEA. The CDR3 length is 13 residues. CDR3 protein: CSVETGPPYEQYF. CDR3 DNA: TGCAGCGTTGAGACAGGTCCCCCTTACGAGCAGTACTTC.

V is TRBV5-1 and J is TRBJ1-2, with 7 bases matching TRBD1. The CDR3 spans 15 residues. V shed 4 bases, J shed 0 bases, and the junction held 6 bases outside the gene matches. Germline loops: CDR1 SGHRS, CDR2 YFSETQ. Here the CDR3 DNA reads TGCGCCAGCAGCCAATGGACAGGCGCTAACTATGGCTACACCTTC. Its translation is CASSQWTGANYGYTF.

This chain uses TRBV27 with TRBJ1-5; D perhaps matches TRBD1 (5 bases). Trimming cost V 2 bases and J 5 bases, with 10 bases left between them. Germline assignment: CDR1 MNHEY and CDR2 SMNVEV (reference sequence). CDR3 length: 14 residues. As DNA, the CDR3 is TGTGCCAGCAGTTTAGGGCAGGGCTATCAGCCCCAGCATTTT. This sequence encodes CASSLGQGYQPQHF.

This chain links TRBV14 with TRBJ2-7, with 8 bases that match TRBD1. The germline V gene has CDR1 SGHDN and CDR2 FVKESK. J lost 0 bases, V lost 1 base, and 8 bases had no gene match. The CDR3 sequence is 17 residues long. CDR3 protein: CASSQAPGQGTSYEQYF. The CDR3 DNA follows: TGTGCCAGCAGCCAAGCGCCCGGACAGGGAACCTCCTACGAGCAGTACTTC.

This clone appeared a single time. V and J are TRBV7-9 and TRBJ2-7; 11 bases are shared with TRBD1. The germline V gene has CDR1 SEHNR and CDR2 FQNEAQ (reference sequence). CDR3 length equals 15 residues. V trimming: 5 bases; J trimming: 2 bases; junction bases outside the gene matches: 5. The CDR3 protein is CASSAPGQGAYEQYF. In nucleotides, the CDR3 is TGTGCCAGCAGCGCCCCGGGACAGGGGGCCTACGAGCAGTACTTC.

The chain has TRBV30 and TRBJ2-7, with TRBD2 matching over 12 bases. This CDR3 is built from 18 residues. Looked up from germline, CDR1 is GTSNPN and CDR2 is SVGIG (reference sequence). The ends lost 0 bases at V and 4 bases at J; junction bases unmatched: 13. CDR3 nucleotide sequence: TGTGCCTGGAGTGTACTCAGGGGGACTAGCGGGCGGAGATACGAGCAGTACTTC. It codes for CAWSVLRGTSGRRYEQYF. The whole variable domain, remainder taken from reference TRBV30 and TRBJ2-7, is SQTIHQWPATLVQPVGSPLSLECTVEGTSNPNLYWYRQAAGRGLQLLFYSVGIGQISSEVPQNLSASRPQDRQFILSSKKLLLSDSGFYLCAWSVLRGTSGRRYEQYFGPGTRLTVT.

The J gene is TRBJ2-1, the V gene TRBV4-3; TRBD2 aligns across 11 bases. V lost 3 bases and J lost 1; bases outside the gene matches: 5. The CDR3 is 17 amino acids. Germline V gene lookup returns CDR1 LGHNA and CDR2 YSLEER. DNA of the CDR3: TGCGCCAGCAGCCATGAGGGACTAGCGGATTCCTACAATGAGCAGTTCTTC. Translation gives CASSHEGLADSYNEQFF.

This rearrangement joins TRBV14 to TRBJ2-1; D is possibly TRBD1 (6 bases). V shed 2 bases and J shed 0 bases, with 14 bases lying between them. This CDR3 is 17 amino acids long. Germline CDR1 SGHDN, CDR2 FVKESK. In nucleotides, the CDR3 is TGTGCCAGCAGCCAACCGACAGGCCAGAGCTCCTACAATGAGCAGTTCTTC. This translates into CASSQPTGQSSYNEQFF.

The chain couples TRBV30 to TRBJ2-5; 8 bases map to TRBD2. The germline gives CDR1 GTSNPN, CDR2 SVGIG (reference sequence). The CDR3 covers 14 residues. The V segment lost 4 bases and the J segment 4 bases; nucleotides outside the gene matches: 8. This chain's CDR3 is CAWTGVAGLETQYF. CDR3 in DNA: TGTGCCTGGACGGGCGTAGCGGGGTTAGAGACCCAGTACTTC. Combining the CDR3 with reference TRBV30 and TRBJ2-5 gives the whole variable domain SQTIHQWPATLVQPVGSPLSLECTVEGTSNPNLYWYRQAAGRGLQLLFYSVGIGQISSEVPQNLSASRPQDRQFILSSKKLLLSDSGFYLCAWTGVAGLETQYFGPGTRLLVL.

The chain is built from TRBV4-2 and TRBJ2-1; 13 bases line up with TRBD2. The trim removed 3 bases at V and 8 bases at J, leaving 1 base unmatched. This CDR3 is 14 amino acids long. CDR1 and CDR2 from the germline V gene are LGHNA and YNFKEQ. CDR3 amino acids: CASSQGLAGYEQFF. The CDR3 nucleotides are TGTGCCAGCAGCCAGGGACTAGCGGGGTATGAGCAGTTCTTC.

The V call is TRBV7-2, the J call TRBJ1-3; tentatively, D is TRBD1 (5 bases). CDR3 length: 15 amino acids. V dropped 4 bases and J dropped 8 bases, with 18 bases sitting between them. Germline V CDR1 and CDR2: SGHTA, FQGNSA. The CDR3 nucleotides are TGTGCCAGCAGCTCCCCGACAGCCCTTGGTCACACCATATATTTT. Its protein product is CASSSPTALGHTIYF.

The genes are TRBV19 and TRBJ2-7, with 11 bases matching TRBD1. The V and J ends lost 4 bases and 5 bases, in that order; junction bases with no gene match: 7. Germline V CDR1 and CDR2: LNHDA, SQIVND (reference sequence). CDR3 length: 15 amino acids. The CDR3 DNA follows: TGTGCCAGTAGTAGAGGACAGGGGGCTGTAAACGAGCAGTACTTC. This sequence encodes CASSRGQGAVNEQYF.

This chain links TRBV5-4 with TRBJ2-3; 12 bases align to TRBD2. The CDR3 length is 18 residues. Germline V gene data show CDR1 as SGHNT and CDR2 as YYREEE (reference sequence). The junction had 12 bases not matched to a gene; V was cut back by 7 bases and J by 0 bases. CDR3 bases: TGTGCCAGCTCGAGGCTAGCGGGAGGGCCGATCAGCACAGATACGCAGTATTTT. It specifies CASSRLAGGPISTDTQYF.

The chain carries TRBV28 and TRBJ1-2; D possibly corresponds to TRBD1 (6 bases). This CDR3 is 16 amino acids long. Trimming removed 3 bases at V and 2 bases at J, with 16 bases between. Germline values: CDR1 MDHEN, CDR2 SYDVKM. CDR3 protein: CASSFPGSQGNYGYTF. CDR3 sequence (DNA): TGTGCCAGCAGTTTCCCGGGGTCACAGGGCAACTATGGCTACACCTTC.

The rearrangement uses TRBV5-6 and TRBJ1-5, with a tentative D call TRBD1 (6 bases). This CDR3 contains 17 residues. Trimming removed 4 bases from V and 2 bases from J, with 19 bases in between. Germline lookup yields CDR1 SGHDT and CDR2 YYEEEE. DNA of the CDR3: TGTGCCAGCAGCCAAAGACAGGCCGGGTATGGCAATCAGCCCCAGCATTTT. Translating gives CASSQRQAGYGNQPQHF.

The rearrangement links TRBV5-1 to TRBJ2-2; tentatively, D is TRBD2 (6 bases). This CDR3 is built from 14 residues. The germline V gene encodes CDR1 SGHRS and CDR2 YFSETQ. V was pared by 0 bases and J by 4 bases, with 7 bases between. The CDR3 protein is CASSLGTITGELFF. CDR3 bases: TGCGCCAGCAGCTTGGGGACTATCACCGGGGAGCTGTTTTTT.

This chain uses TRBV15 with TRBJ2-2; 15 bases agree with TRBD2. The CDR3 covers 19 residues. Germline lookup yields CDR1 LNHNV and CDR2 YYDKDF (reference sequence). V was pared by 5 bases and J by 9 bases, with 16 bases of the junction left unmatched. For the CDR3, the DNA is TGTGCCACCAGCGGCGATCTTTTTGGACTAGCGGGGGGGTACCGGGAGCTGTTTTTT. Translating it yields CATSGDLFGLAGGYRELFF.

The gene calls are TRBV5-1 and TRBJ1-2, with 7 bases lining up with TRBD1. V was clipped by 0 bases and J by 4 bases; unmatched bases: 3. The CDR3 is 14 amino acids. CDR1 and CDR2 (germline): SGHRS, YFSETQ. CDR3 sequence: CASSLVGGGYGYTF. CDR3 DNA: TGCGCCAGCAGCTTGGTAGGGGGCGGCTATGGCTACACCTTC.

The rearrangement joins TRBV19 to TRBJ1-2; D is unclear. V lost 7 bases and J 1 base, leaving 13 bases between the germline ends. The CDR3 runs to 14 residues. Germline V gives CDR1 LNHDA, CDR2 SQIVND (reference sequence). DNA for the CDR3: TGTGCCAGTAACGGAGCCCCTCGTAACTATGGCTACACCTTC. Amino acids: CASNGAPRNYGYTF. Supplemented by reference TRBV19 and TRBJ1-2, the full variable domain reads DGGITQSPKYLFRKEGQNVTLSCEQNLNHDAMYWYRQDPGQGLRLIYYSQIVNDFQKGDIAEGYSVSREKKESFPLTVTSAQKNPTAFYLCASNGAPRNYGYTFGSGTRLTVV.

The V gene is TRBV14, the J gene TRBJ2-5, with D maybe TRBD1 (5 bases). This CDR3 contains 16 residues. CDR1 and CDR2 from the germline V gene are SGHDN and FVKESK. With 0 bases removed from V and 4 bases from J, the gap between germline ends came to 15 bases. DNA of the CDR3: TGTGCCAGCAGCCAAGATTTCGGTGGGGCCTCAGAGACCCAGTACTTC. This gives the protein CASSQDFGGASETQYF. Filled out from reference TRBV14 and TRBJ2-5, the complete variable domain reads EAGVTQFPSHSVIEKGQTVTLRCDPISGHDNLYWYRRVMGKEIKFLLHFVKESKQDESGMPNNRFLAERTGGTYSTLKVQPAELEDSGVYFCASSQDFGGASETQYFGPGTRLLVL.

The gene calls are TRBV4-3 and TRBJ2-5; D is ambiguous. This CDR3 has 13 amino acids. The V gene's germline CDR1 is LGHNA and CDR2 YSLEER. V shed 0 bases and J shed 3 bases, with 5 bases lying between them. The CDR3 nucleotides read TGCGCCAGCAGCCAAGACAGGAAAGAGACCCAGTACTTC. Amino acids: CASSQDRKETQYF.

The chain has TRBV18 and TRBJ1-1, with 8 bases matching TRBD1. With V trimmed by 0 bases and J by 9 bases, 18 bases remained unmatched. CDR1 and CDR2 from the germline V gene are KGHSH and LQKENI. There are 18 residues in the CDR3. This CDR3 is CASSPPNRGSTSGIQAFF. The CDR3 DNA is TGTGCCAGCTCACCACCAAACAGGGGGAGTACGAGCGGGATACAAGCTTTCTTT.

V gene TRBV5-4 combines with J gene TRBJ2-1, with 8 nucleotides matching TRBD2. This CDR3 spans 15 amino acids. Trimming cost V 9 bases and J 6 bases; bases outside gene matches: 14. Germline CDR1 SGHNT, CDR2 YYREEE (reference sequence). CDR3 nucleotides: TGTGCCACGAGACTCGGGGGGGCCTTGGGCAATGAGCAGTTCTTC. Its translation is CATRLGGALGNEQFF.